This TCR beta chain was sequenced in a study of spatial heterogeneity in lung cancer. Overall study findings and caveats: Detection of ubiquitous tumor TCRs in blood was higher at resection than follow-up.

Per the germline V gene, CDR1 is SNHLY and CDR2 is FYNNEI. Trimming shortened V by 7 bases and J by 1 base, and 10 bases separated the two germline ends. The CDR3 runs to 13 residues. Time point in this sample: sample taken at primary tumor resection. Frozen PBMC, nontumor lung or tumor provided whole RNA, which was sequenced unsorted. The cohort: approximately 74 early-stage, untreated non-small cell lung cancer patients. On each TCR cDNA molecule, a unique molecular identifier was present. TCRdb re-called the 5' RACE reads through MiXCR, storing one row per CDR3 protein. The sample holds some 83,000 distinct CDR3 sequences, approximately 20% seen once. In this sample, this clonotype turned up a few times. Its matching antigen is unknown.

This TCR was recovered from a male donor with early-stage non-small cell lung cancer. The chain is built from TRBV2 and TRBJ1-1, with no clear D. Sequenced material: PBMCs, taken at surgery. The CDR3 DNA reads as TGTGCCAGCAACCTTCGCGGGAACACTGAAGCTTTCTTT. Its translation is CASNLRGNTEAFF. Combining the CDR3 with reference TRBV2 and TRBJ1-1 gives the whole variable domain EPEVTQTPSHQVTQMGQEVILRCVPISNHLYFYWYRQILGQKVEFLVSFYNNEISEKSEIFDDQFSVERPDGSNFTLKIRSTKLEDSAMYFCASNLRGNTEAFFGQGTRLTVV.